This T cell receptor beta chain was obtained from a study of T cells in Graves' hyperthyroidism and ophthalmopathy. Germline V gene sequence: CDR1 SQVTM, CDR2 ANQGSEA. The V segment lost 7 bases and the J segment 8 bases; nucleotides outside the gene matches: 8. This CDR3 has 13 residues. This clonotype has at least ten counts. Antigen specificity is unknown. Amplification of TCR beta CDR3 regions was performed using RNA transcripts as template. Primed by the HTBI set, a first-round RT-PCR was run on the TCR CDR3. TCRdb reprocessed the multiplex PCR reads with MiXCR, giving one entry per CDR3 protein. The sample shows around 620,000 distinct CDR3 sequences, 15% to 20% of them seen only once. Clinicians diagnosed patients from clinical symptoms, serum thyroxine and TRAb, thyroid ultrasound and orbital computed tomography. Study conclusions and caveats: Blood samples included most of the expanded thyroid clonotypes exceeding 0.001. Prediction of ophthalmopathy progression came a median around 6 months pre-onset.

The chain has TRBV29-1 and TRBJ1-1; 12 bases are a match to TRBD1. The sequence came from a woman in her twenties or thirties with Graves' hyperthyroidism. Sequencing used blood. CDR3 sequence: CSGEYGTGGEAFF. CDR3 nucleotide sequence: TGCAGCGGGGAATACGGGACAGGGGGCGAAGCTTTCTTT.